The clone carrying this TCR beta chain was seen once. No antigen is known for it. Produced via immunoSEQ multiplex PCR; TCRdb's table is partial and in-frame only. The sample contains over 100,000 clones, about nine tenths of which appear only once. The sample comes from a study of T cell responses to AZD1222 COVID-19 vaccine. Notes on the study in general: Reportedly, nearly half of unique spike TCRs recognized epitopes outside B.1.351/B.1.1.7 mutations.

The CDR3 is 15 residues long. Trimming removed 3 bases from V and 7 bases from J, with 15 bases in between. Germline values: CDR1 MGHDK, CDR2 SYGVNS. The sequence was obtained from an adult in good health. The sequenced sample was peripheral blood, obtained on day 0 of AZD1222 vaccination. The chain links TRBV25-1 to TRBJ2-2; tentative D call: TRBD1 (5 bases). CDR3 bases: TGTGCCAGCAGTGACCTCACCAGGGCAAACGGGGAGCTGTTTTTT. Its translation is CASSDLTRANGELFF.